This entry lists 17 T cell receptor beta chains sequenced from one sample in a study. TCRdb reanalysed the 5' RACE reads using MiXCR and keeps one entry per CDR3 protein. The sample contains about 59,000 distinct CDR3 sequences, around 20% of which appear only once. Treg sorting used a CD4+CD25+CD127-/low gate. Specimen: tumor-infiltrating Tregs sorted from the breast tumor. These receptors were obtained from a female donor with breast cancer.

This clonotype has at least ten counts. V and J are TRBV20-1 and TRBJ1-1; D gene uncertain. V was shortened by 6 bases and J by 6 bases, with 14 bases between the two germline ends. This CDR3 spans 12 amino acids. Per the germline V gene, CDR1 is DFQATT and CDR2 is SNEGSKA (reference sequence). Here the CDR3 DNA reads TGCAGTGCCGGGAGGCTAGCGGCTGAAGCTTTCTTT. It translates to CSAGRLAAEAFF.

The V gene is TRBV7-6, the J gene TRBJ1-4, with D perhaps matching TRBD1 (5 bases). V was clipped by 1 base and J by 5 bases, with 8 bases between them. The CDR3 is made up of 14 amino acids. In germline, CDR1 is SGHVS, CDR2 FNYEAQ. The DNA of the CDR3 is TGTGCCAGCAGCTTAGTTGGGGGGAATGAAAAACTGTTTTTT. It yields the protein CASSLVGGNEKLFF. Variable domain in full (rest from reference TRBV7-6 and TRBJ1-4): GAGVSQSPRYKVTKRGQDVALRCDPISGHVSLYWYRQALGQGPEFLTYFNYEAQQDKSGLPNDRFSAERPEGSISTLTIQRTEQRDSAMYRCASSLVGGNEKLFFGSGTQLSVL.

Remarks on this clonotype: Being one base from a much bigger clone, this may be a read error. The J gene is TRBJ2-7, the V gene TRBV20-1; tentatively, D is TRBD1 (5 bases). Per germline, CDR1 DFQATT and CDR2 SNEGSKA (reference sequence). The CDR3 covers 14 residues. Trimming stripped 5 bases from V and 6 bases from J, with 20 bases between. In DNA form, the CDR3 reads TGCAGTGCTTTACGTGACGTTTTAAGGGGCGAGCAGTACTTC. Residues: CSALRDVLRGEQYF.

This clonotype was counted between two and nine times. This sequence joins TRBV20-1 and TRBJ1-2, with D uncertain. V lost 7 bases, J lost 0 bases, and 12 bases lay in between. The CDR3 runs 13 residues. Germline V lookup: CDR1 DFQATT, CDR2 SNEGSKA (reference sequence). CDR3 coding DNA: TGCAGTGGACCAGACGGAGCTAACTATGGCTACACCTTC. Translated: CSGPDGANYGYTF.

This clonotype was seen once. The DNA for the CDR3 is TGTGCCAGCTCACCACAGGGGCCCGGAAACACCATATATTTT. Translated: CASSPQGPGNTIYF. The gene calls are TRBV18 and TRBJ1-3; a possible D gene is TRBD1 (5 bases). Between the trimmed V and J ends, which lost 1 base and 4 bases, there was a span of 8 bases. Germline V gene lookup returns CDR1 KGHSH and CDR2 LQKENI. The CDR3 runs to 14 residues.

The chain is built from TRBV2 and TRBJ2-5; D unclear. V shed 2 bases and J shed 1 base, with 8 bases lying between them. Per germline, CDR1 SNHLY and CDR2 FYNNEI. The CDR3 contains 14 residues. In DNA form, the CDR3 reads TGTGCCAGCAGTGAAACATGGGGCCAAGAGACCCAGTACTTC. Protein product: CASSETWGQETQYF.

This clonotype was counted a few times. The genes are TRBV20-1 and TRBJ1-1, with 11 positions matching TRBD1. The CDR3 sequence is 15 residues long. V gave up 6 bases and J gave up 5 bases; unmatched junction bases: 11. Germline V gene lookup returns CDR1 DFQATT and CDR2 SNEGSKA (reference sequence). The CDR3 loop is CSARTGGYGKTEAFF. CDR3 sequence (DNA): TGCAGTGCAAGGACAGGGGGCTACGGTAAGACTGAAGCTTTCTTT.

This clonotype has a handful of counts. The rearrangement links TRBV18 to TRBJ1-6; TRBD1 matches 8 bases. V shed 4 bases and J 10 bases; nucleotides not matched to a gene: 6. Germline V gene data show CDR1 as KGHSH and CDR2 as LQKENI. The CDR3 runs 14 residues. CDR3 residues: CASSQGQGQSPLHF. In DNA form, the CDR3 reads TGTGCCAGCTCACAAGGACAGGGTCAGTCACCCCTCCACTTT.

This clonotype came up many times. The DNA of the CDR3 is TGCGCCAGCAGCCAATCCTCGGGGGGAGCCTACGAGCAGTACTTC. This gives the protein CASSQSSGGAYEQYF. The chain combines TRBV4-3 with TRBJ2-7; TRBD2 aligns across 7 bases. The CDR3 spans 15 residues. The germline CDR1 and CDR2 sequences are LGHNA and YSLEER. The V gene end was trimmed by 2 bases and the J gene end by 2 bases; junction bases not matched to a gene: 6.

In its sample, this clonotype was seen a few times. The genes are TRBV20-1 and TRBJ1-3; D is unclear. The CDR3 extends over 12 amino acids. V was clipped by 4 bases and J by 4 bases, with 8 bases between them. Germline CDR1 DFQATT, CDR2 SNEGSKA (reference sequence). CDR3: CSAKGNGNTIYF. In nucleotides, the CDR3 is TGCAGTGCTAAAGGAAACGGAAACACCATATATTTT.

This clonotype was observed a handful of times. The chain couples TRBV2 to TRBJ2-5; D remains ambiguous. Germline V lookup: CDR1 SNHLY, CDR2 FYNNEI. This CDR3 spans 15 amino acids. With 1 base removed from V and 5 bases from J, the gap between germline ends came to 14 bases. The CDR3 here is CASSEVNQFGETQYF. CDR3 sequence (DNA): TGTGCCAGCAGTGAAGTAAACCAGTTCGGGGAGACCCAGTACTTC. Looking up the rest from reference TRBV2 and TRBJ2-5 gives the full variable domain: EPEVTQTPSHQVTQMGQEVILRCVPISNHLYFYWYRQILGQKVEFLVSFYNNEISEKSEIFDDQFSVERPDGSNFTLKIRSTKLEDSAMYFCASSEVNQFGETQYFGPGTRLLVL.

J is TRBJ1-5 and V is TRBV6-5, with TRBD1 as a possible D gene (6 bases). CDR1 is MNHEY, CDR2 SVGAGI, per germline. Between the trimmed V and J ends, which lost 4 bases and 5 bases, there was a span of 15 bases. CDR3 length equals 15 residues. The CDR3 reads CASSSRGGGDQPQHF. In DNA form, the CDR3 reads TGTGCCAGCAGTTCCCGAGGAGGGGGGGATCAGCCCCAGCATTTT.

The CDR3 nucleotides read TGCGCCAGCAGCTTGACAGGGGGCTCCGCAGATACGCAGTATTTT. This sequence encodes CASSLTGGSADTQYF. V is TRBV5-1 and J is TRBJ2-3; 9 bases align to TRBD1. The germline gives CDR1 SGHRS, CDR2 YFSETQ. This CDR3 is built from 15 residues. V was clipped by 1 base and J by 4 bases; unmatched bases: 4.

The chain links TRBV7-8 to TRBJ2-7, with 10 bases identical to TRBD2. CDR1 and CDR2 from the germline V gene are SGHVS and FQNEAQ. The CDR3 sequence is 14 residues long. V lost 5 bases, J lost 2 bases, and 3 bases stayed unmatched. The CDR3 region is CASSEREGTYEQYF. CDR3 DNA: TGTGCCAGCAGCGAGCGGGAGGGAACCTACGAGCAGTACTTC. Drawing the rest from reference TRBV7-8 and TRBJ2-7, the complete variable domain is GAGVSQSPRYKVAKRGQDVALRCDPISGHVSLFWYQQALGQGPEFLTYFQNEAQLDKSGLPSDRFFAERPEGSVSTLKIQRTQQEDSAVYLCASSEREGTYEQYFGPGTRLTVT.

The chain couples TRBV5-5 to TRBJ1-1, with 9 bases matching TRBD1. The germline CDR1 and CDR2 sequences are SGHKS and YYEKEE (reference sequence). The CDR3 is made up of 15 amino acids. The V and J ends lost 4 bases and 0 bases, in that order; junction bases with no gene match: 4. Here the CDR3 DNA reads TGTGCCAGCAGCCGAGGGGACAGGGTGAACACTGAAGCTTTCTTT. Protein sequence: CASSRGDRVNTEAFF.

Only a few counts were recorded for this clonotype. The V and J genes are TRBV28 and TRBJ2-7; maybe TRBD2 (6 bases). Germline assignment: CDR1 MDHEN and CDR2 SYDVKM. The CDR3 runs 14 residues. The V end lost 8 bases, the J end lost 0 bases, and 14 bases lay between the germline ends. CDR3 sequence (DNA): TGTGCCAGCCGCCCGGGGGACCCCTCCTACGAGCAGTACTTC. Protein sequence: CASRPGDPSYEQYF.

This clonotype has more than one count but fewer than ten. The chain has TRBV7-3 and TRBJ2-1; 8 bases are shared with TRBD2. V was pared by 1 base and J by 4 bases, with 3 bases of the junction left unmatched. Germline-derived CDR1 and CDR2 are SGHTA and FQGTGA. This CDR3 contains 15 residues. The CDR3 DNA is TGTGCCAGCAGCTTAATGAGCGGGGGATACAATGAGCAGTTCTTC. It encodes CASSLMSGGYNEQFF.